Below, 25 T cell receptor beta chains from the same sample are listed, as sequenced in a study of blood T cell repertoires in COVID-19. This table comes from immunoSEQ multiplex PCR, and its TCRdb copy is limited to in-frame clones, with some not included. Of 65,000 to 95,000 clones in the sample, about 89% were seen once. The sequenced material came from peripheral blood. Receptors were obtained from a middle-aged man with COVID-19, enrolled during active disease.

V and J are TRBV2 and TRBJ2-1, with D possibly TRBD1 on 5 matching bases. Germline loops: CDR1 SNHLY, CDR2 FYNNEI. With 3 bases removed from V and 1 base from J, the gap between germline ends came to 7 bases. The CDR3 is 14 residues long. In DNA, the CDR3 is TGTGCCAGCAGTGACAGACAGTCCTACAATGAGCAGTTCTTC. Its protein is CASSDRQSYNEQFF.

This clone was detected only once. The chain combines TRBV5-8 with TRBJ2-1; TRBD1 is a possible D gene (7 bases). Trimming removed 7 bases from V and 1 base from J, with 18 bases in between. The V gene's germline CDR1 is SGHTS and CDR2 YDEGEE. The CDR3 length is 16 residues. The CDR3 DNA reads as TGTGCCAGCTACTCCGCACAGGGGAGGTCCTACAATGAGCAGTTCTTC. It encodes CASYSAQGRSYNEQFF.

The rearrangement joins TRBV28 to TRBJ1-1, with D perhaps TRBD1 (6 bases). The CDR3 is made up of 16 amino acids. V was trimmed by 7 bases and J by 0 bases, leaving 18 bases between them. Germline assignment: CDR1 MDHEN and CDR2 SYDVKM. The CDR3 DNA reads TGTGCCAGCAACACAGGGAGGGGGGCGATGAACACTGAAGCTTTCTTT. Translated: CASNTGRGAMNTEAFF.

The CDR3 is CASSDSNSGNTIYF. The CDR3 nucleotides read TGTGCCAGCTCAGACTCCAACTCTGGAAACACCATATATTTT. The gene calls are TRBV18 and TRBJ1-3; D not certain. This CDR3 is 14 amino acids long. Germline assignment: CDR1 KGHSH and CDR2 LQKENI. V lost 5 bases, J lost 0 bases, and 8 bases lay in between.

The chain employs TRBV9 and TRBJ1-3, with TRBD1 matching 9 bases. Germline lookup yields CDR1 SGDLS and CDR2 YYNGEE. This CDR3 spans 15 amino acids. V was pared by 4 bases and J by 0 bases, with 2 bases of the junction left unmatched. The CDR3 nucleotides are TGTGCCAGCAGCACAGGGGGCAGCTCTGGAAACACCATATATTTT. Amino acids: CASSTGGSSGNTIYF. Looking up the rest from reference TRBV9 and TRBJ1-3 gives the full variable domain: DSGVTQTPKHLITATGQRVTLRCSPRSGDLSVYWYQQSLDQGLQFLIQYYNGEERAKGNILERFSAQQFPDLHSELNLSSLELGDSALYFCASSTGGSSGNTIYFGEGSWLTVV.

V and J are TRBV19 and TRBJ2-7, with a weak D call TRBD2 (5 bases). Trimming stripped 7 bases from V and 4 bases from J, with 14 bases between. CDR1 is LNHDA, CDR2 SQIVND, per germline (reference sequence). The CDR3 runs 13 residues. The CDR3 bases are TGTGCCAGTACCAGCGGAGAAAAATACGAGCAGTACTTC. Amino acids: CASTSGEKYEQYF.

CDR3 amino acids: CASSSLAGDVNTQYF. The DNA of the CDR3 is TGTGCCAGCAGCTCACTAGCGGGAGACGTGAATACGCAGTATTTT. V is TRBV11-2 and J is TRBJ2-3, with 11 bases identical to TRBD2. J lost 7 bases, V lost 4 bases, and 7 bases had no gene match. CDR1 is SGHAT, CDR2 FQNNGV, per germline. The CDR3 spans 15 residues.

The chain is built from TRBV6-5 and TRBJ2-3, with a tentative D call TRBD2 (5 bases). The CDR3 has 13 residues. Looked up from germline, CDR1 is MNHEY and CDR2 is SVGAGI. V was cut by 10 bases and J by 6 bases, with 17 bases left in between. The CDR3 coding sequence is TGTGCCACCCATAGGGTCCCGGGGGATACGCAGTATTTT. Residues: CATHRVPGDTQYF.

The rearrangement links TRBV14 to TRBJ2-3; 8 bases align to TRBD2. Germline V gives CDR1 SGHDN, CDR2 FVKESK. This CDR3 is built from 17 residues. Trimming removed 3 bases from V and 1 base from J; junction bases left unmatched: 9. CDR3 residues: CASSQGVSGSGTDTQYF. DNA for the CDR3: TGTGCCAGCAGCCAGGGCGTGAGCGGGAGTGGCACAGATACGCAGTATTTT. Full variable domain (outside the CDR3, taken from reference TRBV14 and TRBJ2-3): EAGVTQFPSHSVIEKGQTVTLRCDPISGHDNLYWYRRVMGKEIKFLLHFVKESKQDESGMPNNRFLAERTGGTYSTLKVQPAELEDSGVYFCASSQGVSGSGTDTQYFGPGTRLTVL.

CDR3 amino acids: CASPSISYNEQFF. CDR3 nucleotides: TGTGCCAGTCCTAGTATCTCCTACAATGAGCAGTTCTTC. V is TRBV19 and J is TRBJ2-1; D is undetermined. Germline values: CDR1 LNHDA, CDR2 SQIVND (reference sequence). The length of the CDR3 is 13 residues. V was shortened by 8 bases and J by 0 bases, with 8 bases between the two germline ends. Combining the CDR3 with reference TRBV19 and TRBJ2-1 gives the whole variable domain DGGITQSPKYLFRKEGQNVTLSCEQNLNHDAMYWYRQDPGQGLRLIYYSQIVNDFQKGDIAEGYSVSREKKESFPLTVTSAQKNPTAFYLCASPSISYNEQFFGPGTRLTVL.

The V and J genes are TRBV20-1 and TRBJ2-1; 7 bases map to TRBD1. With 3 bases clipped from V and 4 bases from J, the junction kept 12 bases outside the gene matches. The CDR3 is 16 amino acids. The germline V gene has CDR1 DFQATT and CDR2 SNEGSKA (reference sequence). In nucleotides, the CDR3 is TGCAGTGCTAGTGGGGAAGGGGGCGGATCTTACAATGAGCAGTTCTTC. Its protein product is CSASGEGGGSYNEQFF.

This clone has just one count. J is TRBJ1-2 and V is TRBV9, with unresolved D. CDR1 is SGDLS, CDR2 YYNGEE, per germline. Deletions cut 4 bases from V and 3 bases from J, with 10 bases between. This CDR3 region has 13 residues. The CDR3 DNA reads as TGTGCCAGCAGCCCCTTTCAGGACTATGGCTACACCTTC. Translation gives CASSPFQDYGYTF.

For the CDR3, the DNA is TGTGCCAGCAGAAACGGACTAGCGGGAGGCGAGCAGTACGTC. This gives the protein CASRNGLAGGEQYV. The V call is TRBV5-4, the J call TRBJ2-7; 14 bases align to TRBD2. Germline V gene data show CDR1 as SGHNT and CDR2 as YYREEE (reference sequence). This CDR3 has 14 residues. The V gene end was trimmed by 5 bases and the J gene end by 6 bases; junction bases not matched to a gene: 4.

The chain recombines TRBV30 with TRBJ2-5; D remains ambiguous. This CDR3 is 13 amino acids long. Germline lookup yields CDR1 GTSNPN and CDR2 SVGIG (reference sequence). Trimming shortened V by 4 bases and J by 0 bases, and 9 bases separated the two germline ends. This chain's CDR3 is CAWMEQHQETQYF. CDR3 nucleotides: TGTGCCTGGATGGAGCAGCACCAAGAGACCCAGTACTTC.

The V gene is TRBV10-1, the J gene TRBJ2-3; the D gene is possibly TRBD2 (6 bases). Germline loops: CDR1 WNHNN, CDR2 SYGVQD (reference sequence). Trimming removed 1 base from V and 1 base from J, with 12 bases in between. The CDR3 has 16 residues. The CDR3 loop is CASSELGGKGTDTQYF. The CDR3 coding sequence is TGCGCCAGCAGTGAGTTGGGGGGAAAGGGCACAGATACGCAGTATTTT.

V and J are TRBV3-1 (or the pseudogene TRBV3-2) and TRBJ2-7; maybe TRBD2 (5 bases). Per the germline V gene, CDR1 is LGHDT and CDR2 is YNNKEL (reference sequence). V lost 4 bases and J lost 2, with 9 bases in between. The CDR3 spans 13 residues. This chain's CDR3 is CASSPTGAYEQYF. DNA for the CDR3: TGTGCCAGCAGCCCTACCGGGGCCTACGAGCAGTACTTC.

The V call is TRBV7-2, the J call TRBJ2-1, with D perhaps matching TRBD2 (6 bases). V lost 0 bases, J lost 1 base, and 16 bases lay in between. Germline CDR1 is SGHTA and CDR2 is FQGNSA. The length of the CDR3 is 18 residues. As DNA, the CDR3 is TGTGCCAGCAGCTTAGCGGGAGCGGGCCGTGCTTCCTACAATGAGCAGTTCTTC. Translating it yields CASSLAGAGRASYNEQFF.

The gene calls are TRBV7-9 and TRBJ1-2, with TRBD1 matching over 10 bases. V lost 5 bases and J lost 4; bases outside the gene matches: 10. The CDR3 contains 16 residues. The germline V gene has CDR1 SEHNR and CDR2 FQNEAQ (reference sequence). CDR3 sequence (DNA): TGTGCCAGCAGCCAAGGACAGGGGGTGGGTGGCTATGGCTACACCTTC. Its translation: CASSQGQGVGGYGYTF.

A single count supports this clone. The chain recombines TRBV7-6 with TRBJ2-3; 7 bases are a match to TRBD2. The CDR3 consists of 14 residues. V gave up 2 bases and J gave up 6 bases; unmatched junction bases: 5. Germline V gives CDR1 SGHVS, CDR2 FNYEAQ. The CDR3 sequence is CASSLIGGRDTQYF. DNA for the CDR3: TGTGCCAGCAGCTTAATCGGGGGGAGGGATACGCAGTATTTT.

This chain's CDR3 is CASSLYEGPSLNTIYF. CDR3 DNA sequence: TGTGCCAGCAGCTTATACGAGGGCCCGTCCTTGAACACCATATATTTT. The V call is TRBV7-9, the J call TRBJ1-3; no firm D call. The CDR3 covers 16 residues. From germline, CDR1 is SEHNR and CDR2 FQNEAQ (reference sequence). Trimming cost V 2 bases and J 7 bases, with 18 bases left between them.

This chain links TRBV5-4 with TRBJ2-1, with unresolved D. Germline assignment: CDR1 SGHNT and CDR2 YYREEE (reference sequence). V lost 0 bases and J lost 10, with 11 bases in between. This CDR3 region has 13 residues. CDR3: CASSLGSGSEQFF. The CDR3 nucleotides are TGTGCCAGCAGCTTGGGATCTGGTAGCGAGCAGTTCTTC.

The V gene is TRBV29-1, the J gene TRBJ2-1; TRBD2 aligns across 8 bases. Germline V gene data show CDR1 as SQVTM and CDR2 as ANQGSEA. J gave up 4 bases and V 3 bases, and 14 bases lay outside the gene matches. This CDR3 comprises 17 residues. CDR3 nucleotide sequence: TGCAGCGTTGACCTCGCGGGAGGCCGATTCCTATACAATGAGCAGTTCTTC. Amino acids: CSVDLAGGRFLYNEQFF.

The chain uses TRBV5-1 and TRBJ2-1; 7 bases fit TRBD1. The V and J ends lost 1 base and 8 bases, in that order; junction bases with no gene match: 9. Germline V gene lookup returns CDR1 SGHRS and CDR2 YFSETQ. This CDR3 has 15 amino acids. Written as DNA, the CDR3 is TGCGCCAGCAGCTTGTTGCAGGGGGAATGGTATGAGCAGTTCTTC. Amino acid sequence: CASSLLQGEWYEQFF.

The CDR3 spells CASSQRGGKEGTGELFF. The DNA for the CDR3 is TGTGCCAGCAGCCAAAGGGGAGGGAAAGAAGGTACCGGGGAGCTGTTTTTT. The V call is TRBV14, the J call TRBJ2-2; TRBD2 aligns across 7 bases. There are 17 residues in the CDR3. CDR1 and CDR2 (germline): SGHDN, FVKESK. V lost 2 bases, J lost 5 bases, and 11 bases stayed unmatched.

On this clone itself: This CDR3 is also generated by other DNA sequences in the sample. CDR3 in amino acids: CASSPSGNYEQYV. The CDR3 nucleotides are TGTGCCAGCTCCCCTAGCGGGAACTACGAGCAGTACGTC. This chain links TRBV18 with TRBJ2-7, with TRBD2 matching over 9 bases. V dropped 6 bases and J dropped 3; count of bases not matched to a gene: 3. Germline lookup yields CDR1 KGHSH and CDR2 LQKENI. This CDR3 has 13 amino acids.